These 15 T cell receptor beta chains were all obtained from the same sample, sequenced in a study of cytomegalovirus exposure and HLA in healthy donors. 60 Vbeta and 13 Jbeta primers were used in PCR. The data were produced by immunoSEQ multiplex PCR, yet TCRdb's version contains in-frame clones alone and is incomplete. The sample lists 150,000 to 200,000 clones, around 81% occurring once. Specimen: PBMCs. These receptors were collected from a young man in good health and CMV-seronegative.

The gene calls are TRBV28 and TRBJ2-4; D is perhaps TRBD2 (7 bases). Germline V gene lookup returns CDR1 MDHEN and CDR2 SYDVKM. With 10 bases removed from V and 3 bases from J, the gap between germline ends came to 19 bases. The CDR3 is made up of 15 amino acids. CDR3 sequence (DNA): TGTGCCACCAGAGGGGGAGGGAGTGTCAAAAACATTCAGTACTTC. It codes for CATRGGGSVKNIQYF.

Here the CDR3 reads CASSLVYIQETQYF. DNA for the CDR3: TGTGCCAGCAGCTTAGTATACATTCAAGAGACCCAGTACTTC. The V and J genes are TRBV5-5 and TRBJ2-5; D not resolved. V gave up 2 bases and J gave up 2 bases, with 10 bases separating them. The germline CDR1 and CDR2 sequences are SGHKS and YYEKEE (reference sequence). This CDR3 is built from 14 residues.

The table lists this clone with a count of one. The gene calls are TRBV7-3 and TRBJ2-5; a possible D gene is TRBD1 (5 bases). Per the germline V gene, CDR1 is SGHTA and CDR2 is FQGTGA. V lost 5 bases and J 5 bases, leaving 12 bases between the germline ends. This CDR3 is 13 amino acids long. CDR3 region: CASSLGVTETQYF. DNA for the CDR3: TGTGCCAGCAGCCTAGGGGTAACTGAGACCCAGTACTTC.

V usage is TRBV25-1 and J usage is TRBJ1-5, with D maybe TRBD1 (6 bases). Per germline, CDR1 MGHDK and CDR2 SYGVNS. V lost 2 bases, J lost 2 bases, and 13 bases lay in between. The CDR3 is made up of 16 amino acids. The CDR3 spells CASSEPGAHGNQPQHF. The CDR3 DNA is TGTGCCAGCAGTGAACCAGGGGCGCATGGCAATCAGCCCCAGCATTTT.

In this sample, this clone turned up a few times. The chain links TRBV4-2 to TRBJ1-3; D unclear. Trimming took off 0 bases at V and 0 bases at J, with 15 bases between the two ends. The V gene's germline CDR1 is LGHNA and CDR2 YNFKEQ. There are 18 residues in the CDR3. The DNA for the CDR3 is TGTGCCAGCAGCCAAGATCTCGTCAACAAAAACTCTGGAAACACCATATATTTT. It specifies CASSQDLVNKNSGNTIYF.

J is TRBJ2-1 and V is TRBV9; 9 positions match TRBD2. Per germline, CDR1 SGDLS and CDR2 YYNGEE. The CDR3 has 15 amino acids. Trimming at V came to 3 bases and at J to 4 bases, leaving 5 bases not matched to a gene. CDR3 residues: CASSARLAAYNEQFF. The CDR3 coding sequence is TGTGCCAGCAGCGCTCGACTAGCGGCATACAATGAGCAGTTCTTC.

The V and J genes are TRBV5-6 and TRBJ2-3, with TRBD2 identical over 7 bases. V trimming: 4 bases; J trimming: 1 base; junction bases outside the gene matches: 9. In germline, CDR1 is SGHDT, CDR2 YYEEEE. The CDR3 has 16 residues. CDR3 coding DNA: TGTGCCAGCAGCCTCGGGAGCGGGGCCCGCACAGATACGCAGTATTTT. Its translation is CASSLGSGARTDTQYF.

The CDR3 coding sequence is TGTGCCAGCAGCTTTGGGAGGGATTACACTGAAGCTTTCTTT. This encodes CASSFGRDYTEAFF. V and J are TRBV7-9 and TRBJ1-1, with D unclear. V lost 3 bases and J 3 bases, leaving 11 bases between the germline ends. CDR1 is SEHNR and CDR2 is FQNEAQ in the germline V gene (reference sequence). The CDR3 is made up of 14 amino acids.

There are a few counts of this clone. The genes are TRBV6-5 and TRBJ1-1, with a tentative D call TRBD1 (6 bases). CDR3 length: 13 residues. Germline V CDR1 and CDR2: MNHEY, SVGAGI. Trimming stripped 5 bases from V and 3 bases from J, with 10 bases between. The CDR3 loop is CASSEQGHTEAFF. DNA of the CDR3: TGTGCCAGCAGTGAACAGGGACACACTGAAGCTTTCTTT.

DNA of the CDR3: TGTGCCAGCAGCCCAGACAGTCCGGATACGCAGTATTTT. This codes for CASSPDSPDTQYF. The genes are TRBV28 and TRBJ2-3, with D possibly being TRBD1 (5 bases). Germline loops: CDR1 MDHEN, CDR2 SYDVKM. With 6 bases removed from V and 6 bases from J, the gap between germline ends came to 13 bases. The CDR3 is 13 residues long.

This rearrangement joins TRBV7-8 to TRBJ2-2, with 7 bases fitting TRBD2. Germline V gives CDR1 SGHVS, CDR2 FQNEAQ. Trimming took 0 bases from V and 3 from J; bases not matched to a gene: 16. The CDR3 length is 20 residues. CDR3 region: CASSLATVTSGTGDTGELFF. CDR3 nucleotides: TGTGCCAGCAGCTTAGCGACAGTAACCAGCGGGACCGGGGACACCGGGGAGCTGTTTTTT.

The chain joins TRBV4-1 to TRBJ1-2; a weak D match, TRBD1 (6 bases). Germline assignment: CDR1 MGHRA and CDR2 YSYEKL. The length of the CDR3 is 14 residues. V was cut by 3 bases and J by 3 bases, with 11 bases left in between. The DNA for the CDR3 is TGCGCCAGCAGCCAGGAACAGGGCTACTATGGCTACACCTTC. This translates into CASSQEQGYYGYTF.

The V call is TRBV9, the J call TRBJ2-5, with 12 nucleotides matching TRBD2. The J call is uncertain, as TRBJ2-7 better fits the DNA end. Germline assignment: CDR1 SGDLS and CDR2 YYNGEE. This CDR3 is built from 15 residues. CDR3 sequence reads: CASSARTSGVSEQYF. CDR3 sequence (DNA): TGTGCCAGCAGCGCGAGGACTAGCGGGGTAAGCGAGCAGTACTTC.

V and J are TRBV29-1 and TRBJ2-5, with D perhaps matching TRBD1 (5 bases). Germline V gene lookup returns CDR1 SQVTM and CDR2 ANQGSEA. The CDR3 spans 16 residues. V lost 0 bases and J lost 1, with 15 bases in between. CDR3 in amino acids: CSVEDGSRQSQETQYF. Written as DNA, the CDR3 is TGCAGCGTTGAAGACGGGTCGCGACAGAGCCAAGAGACCCAGTACTTC.

The CDR3 protein is CASSSEPGRRESLHF. The CDR3 nucleotides are TGTGCCAGCAGCTCAGAGCCGGGAAGGAGGGAGTCCCTCCACTTT. The chain recombines TRBV7-2 with TRBJ1-6, with D uncertain. This CDR3 contains 15 residues. Germline CDR1 is SGHTA and CDR2 is FQGNSA. V was trimmed by 4 bases and J by 14 bases, leaving 21 bases between them.